Listed here are 4 T cell receptor beta chains from one sample, sequenced in a study of human versus mouse CDR3 diversity and MHC coevolution. Generated by immunoSEQ multiplex PCR, the TCRdb table keeps only in-frame clones and is missing some. The profile shows tens of thousands of clones, 85% to 95% of them singletons. Sequencing was done on a sample of naive CD4+ T cells from blood. Subset given: CD45RO-negative CD62L-positive naive CD4 T cells. Receptors originate from a person aged 25 to 69 in good health.

Turning to this clone: An end of the junction does not agree with germline; a read error may underlie this. J is TRBJ2-7 and V is TRBV20-1; D unclear. The CDR3 is 8 residues long. Germline V gene lookup returns CDR1 DFQATT and CDR2 SNEGSKA (reference sequence). For the CDR3, the DNA is TGCAGTGCTGATGCAGTGAACTTC. Protein sequence: CSADAVNF.

The V gene is TRBV5-1, the J gene TRBJ1-4, with D unresolved. Germline V gives CDR1 SGHRS, CDR2 YFSETQ. This CDR3 region has 15 residues. V was trimmed by 3 bases and J by 3 bases, leaving 12 bases between them. The DNA of the CDR3 is TGCGCCAGCAGCTCGGGGTTCCTGGCTAATGAAAAACTGTTTTTT. Protein sequence: CASSSGFLANEKLFF. Looking up the rest from reference TRBV5-1 and TRBJ1-4 gives the full variable domain: KAGVTQTPRYLIKTRGQQVTLSCSPISGHRSVSWYQQTPGQGLQFLFEYFSETQRNKGNFPGRFSGRQFSNSRSEMNVSTLELGDSALYLCASSSGFLANEKLFFGSGTQLSVL.

The J gene is TRBJ2-3, the V gene TRBV19; D possibly corresponds to TRBD1 (5 bases). The V end lost 4 bases, the J end lost 4 bases, and 9 bases lay between the germline ends. The CDR3 is 13 residues long. Germline CDR1 reads LNHDA; CDR2 reads SQIVND (reference sequence). As DNA, the CDR3 is TGTGCCAGTAGTACGACAGTACCAGATACGCAGTATTTT. This translates into CASSTTVPDTQYF.

The chain has TRBV7-2 and TRBJ2-7; D ambiguous. The V and J ends lost 1 base and 13 bases respectively, with 11 bases between them. The germline CDR1 and CDR2 sequences are SGHTA and FQGNSA. This CDR3 has 11 residues. The chain's CDR3 is CASSLGGRIYF. The CDR3 bases are TGTGCCAGCAGCTTAGGCGGTAGGATCTACTTC.